The T cell receptor (beta chain) under discussion was sequenced for a study of T cells in Graves' hyperthyroidism and ophthalmopathy. The sample holds a few counts of this clonotype. V lost 2 bases and J lost 5, with 18 bases in between. This CDR3 has 16 residues. Germline CDR1 LGHNA, CDR2 YNFKEQ. RNA transcripts provided the source from which TCR beta CDR3 regions were amplified. With the HTBI primer set, the TCR CDR3 went through a first round of RT-PCR. Each CDR3 protein is one row after TCRdb ran MiXCR on the multiplex PCR reads. Of about half a million distinct CDR3 sequences listed, about 16% are singletons.

The rearrangement uses TRBV4-2 and TRBJ2-5, with D perhaps matching TRBD1 or TRBD2 (5 bases each). The sequenced sample was blood. The TCR sequence derives from a young woman with Graves' ophthalmopathy. CDR3 in amino acids: CASSQTGARVVETQYF. The CDR3 DNA follows: TGTGCCAGCAGCCAAACCGGGGCCCGGGTTGTCGAGACCCAGTACTTC.